This T cell receptor beta chain is from a study of T-cell memory formation after mild COVID-19. Study background: Among the donors, TCR clusters were largely specific to each donor.

A single record per CDR3 protein comes from TCRdb applying MiXCR to the 5' RACE reads. There are about 210,000 distinct CDR3 sequences in the sample; 10% occur only once, and around 2.9% lies in the top ten. Study-level findings and limits: Memory sampled before infection contained some responding clones, suggesting cross-reactive memory joined. CD8+ contracting clones occupied EMRA, while CD4+ ones occupied mainly CM and EM. Clones contracting across day 15 to 85 had a balanced CD4/CD8 profile; later expanding clones leaned CD4+.

This clonotype was seen at least ten times. What it binds is unknown. The source of this sequence is a man between 18 and 29 years old who had mild COVID-19 (a few samples of this study predate the infection). Cell type and time point are not known. Sequencing was done on a sample of PBMCs or a T cell subset sorted from them (not recorded which).

This CDR3 is CASSLRGQGNTEAFF. The CDR3 nucleotides read TGTGCCAGCAGCTTACGAGGACAGGGGAACACTGAAGCTTTCTTT. The J gene is TRBJ1-1, the V gene TRBV7-9, with 8 bases lining up with TRBD1. V was clipped by 2 bases and J by 1 base; unmatched bases: 3. CDR1 is SEHNR, CDR2 FQNEAQ, per germline (reference sequence). The CDR3 has 15 amino acids.